The next 13 T cell receptor delta chains were all read from a single sample in a study of γδ T cells in repeated Plasmodium falciparum infection. Flow sorting of PBMC yielded separate Vgamma9/Vdelta2+ and Vdelta2-negative gammadelta T cell populations for bulk repertoire analysis. TCRdb repeated clone calling on the multiplex PCR reads with CATT. The table shows some 51,000 delta-chain clones, with approximately 2% occurring only once. Sequenced input: gamma-delta T cells from blood. These receptor sequences come from a pool of human donors (malaria-infected and uninfected, not separated).

This clone was seen repeatedly, ten times or more. This likely stems from a read error, as it lies one base from a far larger clone. Distinct nucleotide sequences in the sample also encode this CDR3. The chain has TRDV3 and TRDJ1; 10 bases align to TRDD3. Since TCRdb gives no J gene, matching the DNA to germline was used here to assign it. Looked up from germline, CDR1 is TVYSNPD and CDR2 is GDNSRS (reference sequence). This CDR3 is built from 15 residues. The chain's CDR3 is CAFRGYWGIPDKLIF. The CDR3 DNA reads as TGCGCCTTTCGAGGTTACTGGGGGATTCCCGATAAACTCATCTTT.

This clone was seen a handful of times. The protein TCRdb lists belongs to a much larger clone and differs from this DNA's translation at residue 3, which points to a read error; the protein shown is made from the DNA. The CDR3: CAYYHHFSRARQTGDGWNTDKLIF. The CDR3 nucleotides are TGTGCCTATTACCACCACTTTTCAAGGGCACGACAGACGGGGGATGGATGGAACACCGATAAACTCATCTTT. The V gene is TRDV3, the J gene TRDJ1, with 7 bases identical to TRDD3. TCRdb lists no J gene, so it was determined here by aligning the DNA to germline. V gave up 4 bases and J gave up 0 bases; unmatched junction bases: 38. CDR1 and CDR2 (germline): TVYSNPD, GDNSRS (reference sequence). The CDR3 loop spans 24 amino acids.

This clone was counted only a few times. A far more abundant clone sits one base away, making this likely a read error. This same CDR3 is encoded by further DNA sequences in the sample. The chain carries TRDV1 and TRDJ1; possibly TRDD2 or TRDD3 for D (5 bases each). Here the J gene came from matching the DNA to germline, since TCRdb omits it. Deletions cut 5 bases from V and 6 bases from J, with 19 bases between. The CDR3 covers 15 residues. The germline V gene has CDR1 TSWWSYY and CDR2 QGS. The CDR3 reads CALGPTGARGHKLIF. The CDR3 DNA is TGTGCTCTTGGGCCTACCGGGGCGCGGGGGCATAAACTCATCTTT.

Concerning this clone: This likely stems from a read error, as it lies one base from a far larger clone. At the DNA level, this CDR3 is encoded by other sequences in the same sample as well. The chain is built from TRDV1 and TRDJ1; D is possibly TRDD3 (6 bases). This CDR3 region has 23 residues. Germline assignment: CDR1 TSWWSYY and CDR2 QGS. This chain's CDR3 is CALGELIFPRYFEGGPYTDKLIF. The CDR3 coding sequence is TGCGCTCTTGGGGAACTAATCTTCCCTCGTTACTTTGAGGGGGGACCTTACACCGATAAACTCATCTTT.

Comments on this clone: For this DNA, TCRdb reports the protein of a much larger clone, which diverges at residue 15, most likely from a read error; the protein presented here is translated directly from the DNA. This rearrangement joins TRDV3 to TRDJ1; 8 bases fit TRDD3. The J gene is absent in TCRdb and was assigned here via DNA matching to germline. The germline V gene has CDR1 TVYSNPD and CDR2 GDNSRS (reference sequence). The CDR3 covers 21 residues. After removal of 4 bases from V and 0 bases from J, the junction contained 28 bases not matched to a gene. Written as DNA, the CDR3 is TGTGCCTCCCACCCGTTCCATATGAGACCCTGGGGGAGACCGCACACCGATAAACTCATCTTT. Amino acids: CASHPFHMRPWGRPHTDKLIF.

As for this clone: The translation of this DNA and the TCRdb protein of a much larger clone differ at residue 11, probably owing to a read error; the protein shown here is translated from the DNA. CDR3 sequence reads: CALGESTWGAGTWDTRQMFF. The CDR3 DNA reads TGTGCTCTTGGGGAATCAACCTGGGGGGCCGGGACCTGGGACACCCGACAGATGTTTTTC. The chain combines TRDV1 with TRDJ3; the match to TRDD3 covers 7 bases. Because TCRdb records no J gene, it was assigned here through a match of the DNA to germline. In germline, CDR1 is TSWWSYY, CDR2 QGS. Trimming took 2 bases from V and 2 from J; bases not matched to a gene: 12. The CDR3 spans 20 residues.

This clone occurred many times. The protein TCRdb lists belongs to a much larger clone and differs from this DNA's translation at residue 15, which points to a read error; the protein shown is made from the DNA. The chain has TRDV2 and TRDJ1; D may be TRDD3 (5 bases). Here the J gene was assigned by germline matching of the DNA, as TCRdb has none. The CDR3 length is 18 residues. Germline CDR1 GEAIGNYY, CDR2 EKD. CDR3 nucleotides: TGTGCCTGTGACACCGTCGACGGGATTAAACGGTACACCGATAGACTCATCTTT. Translation gives CACDTVDGIKRYTDRLIF.

By share, this clone ranks as medium-sized. This sample includes further DNA sequences coding for the same CDR3. DNA of the CDR3: TGTGCCTGTGACATTTTACTGGGGGTCCCTGGGCCCTGGGACACCCGACAGATGTTTTTC. The encoded protein is CACDILLGVPGPWDTRQMFF. This chain links TRDV2 with TRDJ3; 8 bases are shared with TRDD3. This CDR3 spans 20 amino acids. V was pared by 2 bases and J by 2 bases, with 13 bases of the junction left unmatched. Germline loops: CDR1 GEAIGNYY, CDR2 EKD.

This clone was seen more than once but under ten times. It differs at one base from a far larger clone, so likely a read error. In the same sample, other DNA sequences code for this CDR3. The DNA for the CDR3 is TGTGCTCTTGGGGAACTAACCAACATCGTTGGGGGATACCACCCCGATAAACTCATCTTT. Amino acid sequence: CALGELTNIVGGYHPDKLIF. The V and J genes are TRDV1 and TRDJ1, with 10 bases fitting TRDD3. The J gene was not available in TCRdb and was assigned here by matching the DNA to germline segments. V lost 0 bases, J lost 3 bases, and 16 bases stayed unmatched. This CDR3 has 20 amino acids. Germline lookup yields CDR1 TSWWSYY and CDR2 QGS.

Concerning this clone: The protein that TCRdb holds for this DNA derives from a much larger clone and differs from the translated DNA at residue 19, which likely indicates a read error; the protein shown here is translated from the DNA. The chain carries TRDV1 and TRDJ1; 9 nucleotides align to TRDD3. Since TCRdb gives no J gene, matching the DNA to germline was used here to assign it. Germline CDR1 and CDR2: TSWWSYY and QGS. The CDR3 runs 24 residues. J gave up 3 bases and V 1 base, and 30 bases lay outside the gene matches. Here the CDR3 reads CALGEPHFSLIWGMRRRYADKLIF. The CDR3 region has the DNA TGTGCTCTTGGGGAACCCCATTTTTCCCTGATCTGGGGGATGAGGAGGAGGTACGCCGATAAACTCATCTTT.

This clone was seen more than once but under ten times. A far larger clone is only one base removed, so a read error is likely. Other DNA sequences from this sample encode an identical CDR3 as well. V is TRDV1 and J is TRDJ1, with unresolved D. No J segment appears in TCRdb, so it was assigned here by matching the sequence to germline. The CDR3 runs 15 residues. Germline V gene lookup returns CDR1 TSWWSYY and CDR2 QGS. Written as DNA, the CDR3 is TGTGCCCTTGGGACCCCCCTAACGTACACCGATAAACTCATCTTT. This codes for CALGTPLTYTDKLIF.

To note about this clone: This DNA's translation and the protein TCRdb lists, from a much larger clone, do not match at residue 7, likely due to a read error; the protein shown is translated from the DNA. V usage is TRDV3 and J usage is TRDJ1; 10 bases agree with TRDD3. Since TCRdb gives no J gene, matching the DNA to germline was used here to assign it. The CDR3 totals 16 residues. CDR1 and CDR2 from the germline V gene are TVYSNPD and GDNSRS (reference sequence). The ends lost 2 bases at V and 2 bases at J; junction bases unmatched: 11. The CDR3 reads CAFFSGELGDTDKLIF. The CDR3 DNA sequence: TGTGCCTTTTTCTCCGGAGAACTGGGGGATACCGATAAACTCATCTTT.

This clone was seen only a few times. TCRdb's protein, taken from a much larger clone, differs from this DNA's translation at residue 13, likely owing to a read error; the protein displayed comes from the DNA. No J gene was named, though the V gene is TRDV3; the table gives TRDD3 as D, unverified against the DNA. The CDR3 has 16 amino acids. Germline loops: CDR1 TVYSNPD, CDR2 GDNSRS (reference sequence). The CDR3 reads CAFDYWGPAYTDNLIF. The CDR3 DNA is TGTGCCTTTGATTACTGGGGGCCAGCGTACACCGATAACCTCATCTTT.